These 27 T cell receptor beta chains originate from one sample sequenced in a study of T-cell memory formation after mild COVID-19. MiXCR was run by TCRdb on the 5' RACE reads, yielding one entry per CDR3 protein. The data show about 270,000 distinct CDR3 sequences, 16% seen once. Specimen: PBMCs or a T cell subset sorted from them (not recorded which). These receptors all come from a man aged 18 to 30 who had mild COVID-19 (a few samples of this study predate the infection). Cell type and time point are not known.

In its sample, this clonotype was seen a few times. The V gene is TRBV29-1, the J gene TRBJ2-7; possible D gene TRBD2, 6 bases. The germline V gene encodes CDR1 SQVTM and CDR2 ANQGSEA. This CDR3 contains 11 residues. V was pared by 5 bases and J by 6 bases, with 11 bases between. CDR3 in DNA: TGCAGCGTTCAGGCGGGAACCGAGCAGTACTTC. This translates into CSVQAGTEQYF.

DNA for the CDR3: TGCAGCGTTGATGGGGGTTTCGGTTCCTACAATGAGCAGTTCTTC. This encodes CSVDGGFGSYNEQFF. The chain uses TRBV29-1 and TRBJ2-1, with D perhaps being TRBD1 or TRBD2 (5 bases each). Looked up from germline, CDR1 is SQVTM and CDR2 is ANQGSEA. The V end was cut by 3 bases, the J end by 1 base, with 13 bases between. The CDR3 covers 15 residues.

The rearrangement joins TRBV9 to TRBJ2-2, with D possibly being TRBD1 (5 bases). The CDR3 is 16 amino acids. V dropped 1 base and J dropped 3 bases, with 13 bases sitting between them. Germline V gene sequence: CDR1 SGDLS, CDR2 YYNGEE. As DNA, the CDR3 is TGTGCCAGCAGCGTATCCCCGGCAGGGCACACCGGGGAGCTGTTTTTT. Residues: CASSVSPAGHTGELFF.

This chain joins TRBV4-1 and TRBJ1-4; 10 bases are shared with TRBD1. V trimming: 4 bases; J trimming: 8 bases; junction bases outside the gene matches: 7. Germline V lookup: CDR1 MGHRA, CDR2 YSYEKL. The CDR3 is made up of 15 amino acids. CDR3 DNA sequence: TGCGCCAGCAGCCCCCAGGACAGGGGGGGGGAAAAACTGTTTTTT. It yields the protein CASSPQDRGGEKLFF.

This chain connects TRBV29-1 to TRBJ1-1; D is uncertain. The CDR3 has 10 amino acids. From germline, CDR1 is SQVTM and CDR2 ANQGSEA. V lost 6 bases and J lost 8, with 10 bases in between. CDR3 region: CSVGFGEAFF. The CDR3 DNA reads as TGCAGCGTCGGTTTCGGGGAAGCTTTCTTT.

The chain employs TRBV25-1 and TRBJ2-7; D possibly corresponds to TRBD2 (5 bases). Trimming stripped 1 base from V and 5 bases from J, with 6 bases between. The CDR3 totals 12 residues. CDR1 is MGHDK, CDR2 SYGVNS, per germline. The chain's CDR3 is CASSEWGDEQYF. As DNA, the CDR3 is TGTGCCAGCAGTGAATGGGGAGACGAGCAGTACTTC.

The V gene is TRBV6-6, the J gene TRBJ1-5; weak D call: TRBD1 (5 bases). The CDR3 has 15 amino acids. The V gene's germline CDR1 is MNHNY and CDR2 SVGAGI (reference sequence). V dropped 0 bases and J dropped 7 bases, with 13 bases sitting between them. In DNA, the CDR3 is TGTGCCAGCAGTTACTCGATTGGGGGTGGGCAGCCCCAGCATTTT. Translated: CASSYSIGGGQPQHF.

The chain recombines TRBV3-1 with TRBJ1-1; 7 bases map to TRBD1. The CDR3 has 14 residues. Germline values: CDR1 LGHDT, CDR2 YNNKEL (reference sequence). Germline trimming cut 6 bases from V and 1 base from J; bases unmatched to any gene: 5. The CDR3 loop reads CASRADRANTEAFF. The CDR3 DNA sequence: TGTGCCAGCAGAGCCGACAGGGCGAACACTGAAGCTTTCTTT.

In its sample, this clonotype was seen a few times. The V and J genes are TRBV4-1 and TRBJ2-6; no clear D. The CDR3 sequence is 15 residues long. The V gene lost 4 bases and the J gene lost 0 bases, with 7 bases spanning the gap. Germline values: CDR1 MGHRA, CDR2 YSYEKL. This CDR3 reads CASSLQSSGANVLTF. CDR3 coding DNA: TGCGCCAGCAGCCTGCAGAGCTCTGGGGCCAACGTCCTGACTTTC.

V gene TRBV27 combines with J gene TRBJ1-5, with TRBD1 identical over 7 bases. In germline, CDR1 is MNHEY, CDR2 SMNVEV (reference sequence). V shed 4 bases, J shed 7 bases, and the junction held 4 bases outside the gene matches. CDR3 length equals 13 residues. The CDR3 here is CASSSNRGQPQHF. In nucleotides, the CDR3 is TGTGCCAGCAGTTCCAACAGGGGACAGCCCCAGCATTTT.

The gene calls are TRBV6-5 and TRBJ1-6, with TRBD1 identical over 9 bases. V lost 8 bases, J lost 8 bases, and 4 bases stayed unmatched. The CDR3 totals 13 residues. The V gene's germline CDR1 is MNHEY and CDR2 SVGAGI. The chain's CDR3 is CASGTGWDSPLHF. The CDR3 DNA reads as TGTGCCAGCGGGACAGGGTGGGATTCACCCCTCCACTTT.

Only one count was recorded for this clonotype. The chain links TRBV19 to TRBJ2-7; possible D gene TRBD2, 6 bases. This CDR3 is built from 13 residues. V dropped 5 bases and J dropped 5 bases, with 13 bases sitting between them. The germline V gene encodes CDR1 LNHDA and CDR2 SQIVND (reference sequence). The CDR3 is CASSPRRANEQYF. CDR3 in DNA: TGTGCCAGTAGTCCGAGGAGGGCGAACGAGCAGTACTTC.

This sequence joins TRBV29-1 and TRBJ2-1; TRBD1 is a possible D gene (5 bases). The CDR3 sequence is 13 residues long. V shed 4 bases and J shed 5 bases, with 12 bases lying between them. Germline values: CDR1 SQVTM, CDR2 ANQGSEA. This CDR3 reads CSVARGSDNEQFF. Written as DNA, the CDR3 is TGCAGCGTTGCTAGGGGAAGTGACAATGAGCAGTTCTTC.

A few counts support this clonotype. The chain has TRBV7-3 and TRBJ2-7; 9 bases are shared with TRBD1. Germline CDR1 SGHTA, CDR2 FQGTGA. The trim removed 5 bases at V and 3 bases at J, leaving 5 bases unmatched. CDR3 length: 14 amino acids. CDR3 loop: CASSQAGQGYEQYF. CDR3 DNA: TGTGCCAGCAGCCAAGCGGGACAGGGCTACGAGCAGTACTTC.

A single count supports this clonotype. V gene TRBV2 combines with J gene TRBJ1-2; D ambiguous. Germline-derived CDR1 and CDR2 are SNHLY and FYNNEI. This CDR3 region has 14 residues. Between the trimmed V and J ends, which lost 0 bases and 5 bases, there was a span of 10 bases. CDR3 nucleotides: TGTGCCAGCAGTGAAGCTTGGACTCTTTATGGCTACACCTTC. The encoded protein is CASSEAWTLYGYTF.

The chain is built from TRBV7-9 and TRBJ1-4; D is possibly TRBD1 (6 bases). CDR3 length equals 14 residues. Germline lookup yields CDR1 SEHNR and CDR2 FQNEAQ (reference sequence). V was cut by 3 bases and J by 8 bases, with 13 bases left in between. The CDR3 region is CASSFQGLGEKLFF. CDR3 in DNA: TGTGCCAGCAGCTTCCAGGGGTTAGGAGAAAAACTGTTTTTT.

This clonotype was found a few times. This sequence joins TRBV24-1 and TRBJ2-1, with TRBD2 matching 7 bases. V lost 4 bases, J lost 8 bases, and 7 bases stayed unmatched. This CDR3 spans 14 amino acids. Germline values: CDR1 KGHDR, CDR2 SFDVKD. This CDR3 reads CATSEAGSLDEQFF. As DNA, the CDR3 is TGTGCCACCAGTGAAGCGGGGAGTTTGGATGAGCAGTTCTTC.

This clonotype was detected only a few times. The rearrangement links TRBV7-9 to TRBJ2-5; no clear D. There are 14 residues in the CDR3. Deletions cut 1 base from V and 2 bases from J, with 8 bases between. Germline CDR1 is SEHNR and CDR2 is FQNEAQ (reference sequence). The CDR3 DNA reads TGTGCCAGCAGCTTAGAGCTGCAGCAAGAGACCCAGTACTTC. Its translation is CASSLELQQETQYF. Variable domain in full (rest from reference TRBV7-9 and TRBJ2-5): DTGVSQNPRHKITKRGQNVTFRCDPISEHNRLYWYRQTLGQGPEFLTYFQNEAQLEKSRLLSDRFSAERPKGSFSTLEIQRTEQGDSAMYLCASSLELQQETQYFGPGTRLLVL.

In its sample, this clonotype was seen a few times. The chain employs TRBV19 and TRBJ2-5; the match to TRBD2 covers 7 bases. Looked up from germline, CDR1 is LNHDA and CDR2 is SQIVND (reference sequence). Losses at the gene ends were 11 bases for V and 2 bases for J; bases not matched to a gene: 8. The CDR3 spans 13 residues. The CDR3 sequence: CAVGQRGQETQYF. CDR3 DNA: TGTGCCGTGGGGCAGCGGGGTCAAGAGACCCAGTACTTC.

Many counts were recorded for this clonotype. The V and J genes are TRBV10-3 and TRBJ2-3, with a tentative D call TRBD2 (5 bases). In germline, CDR1 is ENHRY, CDR2 SYGVKD. The CDR3 has 13 amino acids. V was cut by 8 bases and J by 6 bases, with 15 bases left in between. CDR3 coding DNA: TGTGCCATCCATGGCGCCCGAGGGGATACGCAGTATTTT. Its protein is CAIHGARGDTQYF.

The chain combines TRBV7-3 with TRBJ2-2; D not resolved. V was clipped by 6 bases and J by 1 base, with 12 bases between them. The CDR3 is 15 amino acids. CDR1 and CDR2 from the germline V gene are SGHTA and FQGTGA. The CDR3 protein is CASSPYDGNTGELFF. The DNA for the CDR3 is TGTGCCAGCAGTCCTTATGACGGGAACACCGGGGAGCTGTTTTTT.

The J gene is TRBJ1-4, the V gene TRBV7-9, with D unresolved. The CDR3 has 12 residues. Germline CDR1 and CDR2: SEHNR and FQNEAQ (reference sequence). The V gene lost 6 bases and the J gene lost 5 bases, with 7 bases spanning the gap. The CDR3 protein is CASREENEKLFF. The CDR3 nucleotides read TGTGCCAGCAGGGAAGAGAATGAAAAACTGTTTTTT.

The CDR3 reads CASSFGRNSVAFYGYTF. The DNA for the CDR3 is TGTGCCAGCAGTTTTGGGCGGAATTCAGTCGCGTTCTATGGCTACACCTTC. The V and J genes are TRBV12-3 or TRBV12-4 and TRBJ1-2; D gene ambiguous. The CDR3 runs 17 residues. With 3 bases removed from V and 4 bases from J, the gap between germline ends came to 21 bases.

The chain links TRBV4-1 to TRBJ1-2; D is undetermined. V dropped 5 bases and J dropped 6 bases, with 16 bases sitting between them. This CDR3 is 14 amino acids long. Germline V CDR1 and CDR2: MGHRA, YSYEKL. CDR3 in DNA: TGCGCCAGCAGCGCCCGTTGGACGAGGAATGGCTACACCTTC. This gives the protein CASSARWTRNGYTF.

This sequence joins TRBV6-1 and TRBJ2-3; tentative D call: TRBD2 (7 bases). V was pared by 1 base and J by 2 bases, with 16 bases between. The CDR3 sequence is 17 residues long. In germline, CDR1 is MNHNS, CDR2 SASEGT. CDR3 DNA sequence: TGTGCCAGCAGTGAAGGGTCTGGGGGGGGGCACACAGATACGCAGTATTTT. This sequence encodes CASSEGSGGGHTDTQYF.

The chain links TRBV14 to TRBJ2-5; D gene ambiguous. Germline values: CDR1 SGHDN, CDR2 FVKESK. The V end lost 6 bases, the J end lost 2 bases, and 10 bases lay between the germline ends. This CDR3 spans 13 amino acids. CDR3 DNA: TGTGCCAGCAGGGACGGTGCACAAGAGACCCAGTACTTC. It encodes CASRDGAQETQYF.

Written as DNA, the CDR3 is TGTGCCAGCAGTCGGACGGACGTCTACGAGCAGTACTTC. Encoded protein: CASSRTDVYEQYF. V gene TRBV2 combines with J gene TRBJ2-7; D unresolved. The V gene lost 5 bases and the J gene lost 3 bases, with 11 bases spanning the gap. The CDR3 covers 13 residues. The V gene's germline CDR1 is SNHLY and CDR2 FYNNEI.